This TCR beta chain is from a study of Ad26.COV2.S vaccination and SARS-CoV-2 variants. On the study more broadly: COV1001, an Ad26.COV2.S trial, supplied this vaccine-arm donor. Ad26.COV2.S shots went into the muscle once or twice, 56 days apart.

TCRdb keeps only in-frame clones here, not all; method: immunoSEQ multiplex PCR. The sample holds about 350,000 clones, about 89% seen once. Germline V gene lookup returns CDR1 GTSNPN and CDR2 SVGIG (reference sequence). Germline trimming cut 5 bases from V and 3 bases from J; bases unmatched to any gene: 3. This CDR3 spans 14 amino acids. The treatment here: about 20 received Ad26.COV2.S at low or high dose, single or two shots; about 5 received placebo; per-sample allocation not given. Vaccine and placebo recipients were sampled on day 63 after the first injection. The shot given was an Ad26 vector that makes Wuhan-strain SARS-CoV-2 spike. Study-level points and caveats: Reportedly, spike-specific CD8+ and CD4+ T cell responses achieved substantial breadth once vaccination had taken place.

On this clone itself: Its target is not known.

The rearrangement uses TRBV30 and TRBJ2-2; TRBD1 matches 10 bases. The TCR originated in a person between 18 and 60 years old who received the Ad26.COV2.S COVID-19 vaccine or a placebo. Sequencing was performed on peripheral blood, taken in a trial of Ad26.COV2.S vaccine versus placebo. Here the CDR3 reads CAWLGQGYTGELFF. The CDR3 coding sequence is TGTGCCTGGCTGGGACAGGGGTACACCGGGGAGCTGTTTTTT.